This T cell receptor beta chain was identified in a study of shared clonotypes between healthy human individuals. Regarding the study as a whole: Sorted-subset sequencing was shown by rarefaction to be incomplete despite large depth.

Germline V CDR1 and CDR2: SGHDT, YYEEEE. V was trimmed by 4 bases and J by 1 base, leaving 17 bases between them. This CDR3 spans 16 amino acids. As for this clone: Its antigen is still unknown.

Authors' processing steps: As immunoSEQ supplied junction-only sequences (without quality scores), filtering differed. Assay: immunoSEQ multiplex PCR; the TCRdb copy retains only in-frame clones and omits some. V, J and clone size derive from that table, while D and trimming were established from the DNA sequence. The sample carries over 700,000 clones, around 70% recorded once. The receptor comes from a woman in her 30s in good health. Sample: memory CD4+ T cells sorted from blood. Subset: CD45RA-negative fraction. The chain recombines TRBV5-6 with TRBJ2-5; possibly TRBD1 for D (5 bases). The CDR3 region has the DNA TGTGCCAGCAGCACGCGTGGGATGACAGTCCAAGAGACCCAGTACTTC. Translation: CASSTRGMTVQETQYF. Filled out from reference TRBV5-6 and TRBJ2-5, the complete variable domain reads DAGVTQSPTHLIKTRGQQVTLRCSPKSGHDTVSWYQQALGQGPQFIFQYYEEEERQRGNFPDRFSGHQFPNYSSELNVNALLLGDSALYLCASSTRGMTVQETQYFGPGTRLLVL.